This T cell receptor beta chain is drawn from a study of shared clonotypes between healthy human individuals. Study details: Aged 18 to 49, the donors were a couple of women and three men.

CDR3 length: 17 amino acids. Germline V CDR1 and CDR2: SGHNT, YYREEE (reference sequence). Trimming cost V 3 bases and J 4 bases; bases outside gene matches: 9. Measured with immunoSEQ multiplex PCR; TCRdb has only the in-frame clones, and not every one. The sample carries roughly 2,500,000 clones, 80% to 95% recorded once. Study results and limitations: Non-shared clonotypes displayed generation probabilities falling below those of clonotypes present in all four donors. Despite large depth, rarefaction showed incomplete sorted-subset sequencing.

CD45RA+ naive and CD45RA-negative memory subsets were separated from CD4+ cells. Concerning this clone itself: Its antigen is still unknown.

The source of this sequence is a man younger than 35 in good health. Some clones in this sample may be carry-over from other donors' samples. J is TRBJ2-1 and V is TRBV5-4; 11 bases fit TRBD1. The material sequenced was naive CD4+ T cells from PBMCs. Subset described: CD45RA+ positively selected. The CDR3 loop reads CASSSDRGQVGYNEQFF. In nucleotides, the CDR3 is TGTGCCAGCAGCTCGGACAGGGGGCAGGTGGGATACAATGAGCAGTTCTTC.